These 3 T cell receptor beta chains share one sample of origin, sequenced in a study of CD8+CD57+ T cells in acquired aplastic anemia. Whoever was chosen for sequencing had shown CD8+CD57+ cell expansion by flow cytometry. TCR beta VDJ and CDR3 were profiled, and genomic DNA was the template. MiXCR was run by TCRdb on the reads, yielding one entry per CDR3 protein. The top ten clones hold around 15% of a sample with more than 45,000 distinct CDR3 sequences, approximately 54% of them seen once. Sequenced input: sorted CD4+, CD8+, or CD8+CD57+ T cells (not recorded which) from PBMCs. Receptors were obtained from a human donor with aplastic anemia.

This clonotype was counted at least ten times. The gene calls are TRBV5-1 and TRBJ1-1; TRBD1 might be the D (5 bases). Germline values: CDR1 SGHRS, CDR2 YFSETQ. Trimming removed 0 bases at V and 3 bases at J, with 12 bases between. This CDR3 region has 15 residues. The CDR3 here is CASSLELSGDTEAFF. Written as DNA, the CDR3 is TGCGCCAGCAGCTTGGAATTGTCGGGGGACACTGAAGCTTTCTTT. The entire variable domain, with the rest obtained from reference TRBV5-1 and TRBJ1-1, is as follows: KAGVTQTPRYLIKTRGQQVTLSCSPISGHRSVSWYQQTPGQGLQFLFEYFSETQRNKGNFPGRFSGRQFSNSRSEMNVSTLELGDSALYLCASSLELSGDTEAFFGQGTRLTVV.

CDR3 in DNA: TGCAGTGCGCACCAGGGTGATGGCTACACCTTC. Amino acid sequence: CSAHQGDGYTF. The chain couples TRBV20-1 to TRBJ1-2; the D gene is possibly TRBD1 (5 bases). There are 11 residues in the CDR3. Trimming cost V 6 bases and J 6 bases, with 11 bases left between them. The germline V gene has CDR1 DFQATT and CDR2 SNEGSKA (reference sequence).

V gene TRBV4-3 combines with J gene TRBJ2-1; unclear D gene. This CDR3 has 12 residues. V lost 3 bases, J lost 7 bases, and 7 bases lay in between. Germline values: CDR1 LGHNA, CDR2 YSLEER. In DNA form, the CDR3 reads TGCGCCAGCAGCCAGGTTGGGAATGAGCAGTTCTTC. It is translated as CASSQVGNEQFF.